The present entry profiles one T cell receptor beta chain with its context. Its antigen is as yet unknown. This same CDR3 is encoded by further DNA sequences in the sample. This record belongs to a study of T cell responses to AZD1222 COVID-19 vaccine. Study results and limitations: Along spike, vaccine-associated CD4 TCRs were found throughout, with dominance at 160-218 and 743-854. Two doses of AZD1222 preceded a rise in Spike-specific TCR breadth and depth. White British people made up most donors, females outnumbered males, and clonal diversity was possibly underestimated. Baseline antibody screening turned up just a handful of seropositive AZD1222 recipients.

The table came from immunoSEQ multiplex PCR; TCRdb's copy has only in-frame clones and leaves some out. This table has over 130,000 clones, approximately 91% appearing once. The CDR3 spans 14 residues. V shed 3 bases, J shed 0 bases, and the junction held 0 bases outside the gene matches. CDR1 is SGHRS and CDR2 is YFSETQ in the germline V gene. The chain combines TRBV5-1 with TRBJ1-3; 7 nucleotides line up with TRBD1. Sample: peripheral blood, taken on day 0 of AZD1222 vaccination. This sequence originates from an adult in good health. CDR3 sequence reads: CASSSGGSGNTIYF. In DNA form, the CDR3 reads TGCGCCAGCAGCTCAGGGGGCTCTGGAAACACCATATATTTT.